One sample yielded the 3 T cell receptor beta chains listed below, sequenced in a study of shared clonotypes between healthy human individuals (dated by TCRdb to about 2020). CD8 naive samples were CD45RO-negative cells positively selected for CCR7, giving a CD45RA+CCR7+ population that excluded TemRA cells. Libraries were made using the immunoSEQ multiplex PCR assay. In its TCRdb copy, this immuneACCESS table keeps in-frame sequences only and misses some clones. Where compared with another copy, unresolved V genes explain less than half of these, and the others have no known cause. The sample records 1.5 million to 2.5 million clones, around 96% of which are singletons. More than 0.9% of the sample belongs to the ten largest clones. The sequencing sample was made of naive CD8+ T cells sorted from blood. This specimen's cell subset or site label, interpreted: CD45RA+CCR7+. These receptors were collected from a man aged 18 to 30 in good health.

This rearrangement joins TRBV4-2 to TRBJ1-1, with D hard to call. The V end was cut by 0 bases, the J end by 0 bases, with 8 bases between. There are 15 residues in the CDR3. Germline loops: CDR1 LGHNA, CDR2 YNFKEQ. The CDR3 here is CASSQEPGVNTEAFF. The CDR3 nucleotides read TGTGCCAGCAGCCAAGAACCAGGAGTGAACACTGAAGCTTTCTTT.

The gene calls are TRBV7-9 and TRBJ2-7; 7 positions agree with TRBD1. V shed 1 base and J 6 bases; nucleotides not matched to a gene: 9. The CDR3 loop spans 15 amino acids. Germline assignment: CDR1 SEHNR and CDR2 FQNEAQ (reference sequence). CDR3 DNA sequence: TGTGCCAGCAGCTTAGAGACGGACAGGATCCTCGAGCAGTACTTC. Its protein product is CASSLETDRILEQYF.

On this clone: Different DNA sequences within this sample yield the same CDR3. J is TRBJ1-5 and V is TRBV5-1; 7 bases line up with TRBD1. After removal of 0 bases from V and 6 bases from J, the junction contained 3 bases not matched to a gene. The CDR3 length is 14 residues. Per germline, CDR1 SGHRS and CDR2 YFSETQ. This chain's CDR3 is CASSLAGGGQPQHF. In DNA, the CDR3 is TGCGCCAGCAGCTTGGCAGGGGGTGGTCAGCCCCAGCATTTT.